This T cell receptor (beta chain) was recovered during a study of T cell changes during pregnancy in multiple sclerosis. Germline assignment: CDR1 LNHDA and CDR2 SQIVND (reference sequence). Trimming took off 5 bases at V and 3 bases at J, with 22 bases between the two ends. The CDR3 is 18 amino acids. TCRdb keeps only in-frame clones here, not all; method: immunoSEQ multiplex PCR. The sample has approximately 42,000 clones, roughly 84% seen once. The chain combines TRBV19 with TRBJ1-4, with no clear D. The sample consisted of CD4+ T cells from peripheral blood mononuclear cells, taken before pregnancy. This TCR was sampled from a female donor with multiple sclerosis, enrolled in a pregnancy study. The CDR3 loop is CASSPLGLREKSNEKLFF. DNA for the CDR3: TGTGCCAGTAGTCCACTCGGTTTAAGGGAGAAATCTAATGAAAAACTGTTTTTT.